This T cell receptor (beta chain) was profiled in a study of shared clonotypes between healthy human individuals. The study drew its donors from healthy HIV-negative adults without recent acute infections or vaccinations. Only Caucasian adults living in Nashville, Tennessee served as donors. From germline, CDR1 is MGHDK and CDR2 SYGVNS. This CDR3 contains 13 residues. Trimming took 0 bases from V and 8 from J, leaving 9 bases between them. The protocol was immunoSEQ multiplex PCR, while the TCRdb copy is restricted to in-frame clones and leaves out a portion. Of some 1.5 million clones listed, approximately 98% are singletons. With respect to this clone: Its antigen is as yet unknown.

Overall study findings and caveats: It was the few donors that limited the genetic and exposure-history diversity represented. In several donors, about 5% of naive CD4 clonotypes appeared in common.

The source material was naive CD4+ T cells sorted from blood. The subset was: CD45RA+ positively selected. The receptor's source is a man aged 25-40 years in good health. The chain combines TRBV25-1 with TRBJ2-3; D is ambiguous. Here the CDR3 reads CASSEYAVSTQYF. In DNA form, the CDR3 reads TGTGCCAGCAGTGAATACGCTGTTAGTACGCAGTATTTT.